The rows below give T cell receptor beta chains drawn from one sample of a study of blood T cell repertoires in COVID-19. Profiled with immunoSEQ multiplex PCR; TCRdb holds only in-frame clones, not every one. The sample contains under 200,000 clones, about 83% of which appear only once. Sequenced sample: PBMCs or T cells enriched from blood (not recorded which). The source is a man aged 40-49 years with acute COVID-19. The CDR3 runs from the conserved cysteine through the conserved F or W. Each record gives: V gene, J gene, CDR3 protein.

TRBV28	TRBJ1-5	CATIVSGGGQPQHF
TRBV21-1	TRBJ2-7	CASSNRTGPCSSYEQYF
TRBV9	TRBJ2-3	CASSVEGLAGSTDTQYF
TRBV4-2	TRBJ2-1	CASSRQGTSDNNEQFF
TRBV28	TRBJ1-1	CASSIQGRGVNTEAFF
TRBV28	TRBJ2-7	CASTRDRGYEQYF
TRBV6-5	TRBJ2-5	CASRLYGLGVGTQYF
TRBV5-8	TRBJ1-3	CASSYDRGVAGNTIYF
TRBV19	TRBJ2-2	CASSEQGSNTGELFF
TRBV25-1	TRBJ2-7	CASSEPSGSVLHEQYF
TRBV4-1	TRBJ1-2	CASTPGGAQAYGYTF
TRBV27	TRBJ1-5	CASSEPGNQPQHF
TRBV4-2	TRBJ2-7	CASSQETGGTYEQYF
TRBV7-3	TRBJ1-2	CASSPGHYNYGYTF
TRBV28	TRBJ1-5	CASSRAGGSQHF
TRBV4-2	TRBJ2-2	CASSPISGRANTGELFF
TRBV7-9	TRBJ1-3	CASSIAGTSGNTIYF
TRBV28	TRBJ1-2	CASSNPGTGGIGGYTF
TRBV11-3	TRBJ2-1	CASSLASGLEQFF
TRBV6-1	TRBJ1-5	CASSEAFFGRQHF
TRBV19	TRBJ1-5	CASSIRGWDDNQPQHF
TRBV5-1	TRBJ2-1	CASRLAGLVVNEQFF
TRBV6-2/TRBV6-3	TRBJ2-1	CASSPHQGLAGGSYNEQFF
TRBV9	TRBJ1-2	CASRDSDLNYGYTF
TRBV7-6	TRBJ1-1	CASSLSGNTEAFF
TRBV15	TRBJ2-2	CATESGTTNTGELFF
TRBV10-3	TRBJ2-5	CAISARETQYF
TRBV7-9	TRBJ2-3	CASSFRGDTQYF
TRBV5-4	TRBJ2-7	CATEGANSYEQYF
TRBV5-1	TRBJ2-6	CASSPGLHSGANVLTF
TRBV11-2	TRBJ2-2	CASSSSGGARGGELFF
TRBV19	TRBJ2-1	CASSSPQREREQFF
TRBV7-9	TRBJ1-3	CASNRETSGNTIYF
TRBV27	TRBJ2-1	CASSLEVSGTGLNEQFF
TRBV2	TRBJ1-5	CASSGRTGPAHF
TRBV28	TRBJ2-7	CASSDRYYYEQYF
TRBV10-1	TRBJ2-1	CASSPTSGNLKEQFF
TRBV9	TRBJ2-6	CASSVSGANVLTF
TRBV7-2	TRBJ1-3	CASTTLQYSGNTIYF
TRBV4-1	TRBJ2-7	CASSQDTGGSPYEQYF
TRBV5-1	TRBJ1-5	CASSLEGGAGQPQHF
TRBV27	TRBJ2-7	CASSLLGVAGGIYEQYF
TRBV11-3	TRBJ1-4	CASSSNNEKLFF
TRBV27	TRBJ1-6	CASRTGSYNSPLHF
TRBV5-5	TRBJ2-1	CASSLGQGKYNEQFF
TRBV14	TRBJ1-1	CASSQAETGGTFF
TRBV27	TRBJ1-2	CASSRGTGVYGYTF
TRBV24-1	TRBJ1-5	CATSDVLVPEPQHF
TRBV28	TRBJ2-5	CASMVRETQYF
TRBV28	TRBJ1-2	CASSLRGQAKGYTF
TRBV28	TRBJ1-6	CASSFSGGGTNSPLHF
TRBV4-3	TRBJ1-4	CASSQHRGEKLFF
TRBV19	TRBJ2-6	CASSPRDNSGANVLTF
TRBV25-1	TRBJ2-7	CASTQSRREGDEQYF
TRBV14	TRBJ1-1	CASSQQGNTEAFF
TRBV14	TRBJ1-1	CASSQAVYTEAFF
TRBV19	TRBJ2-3	CASGIGLASTDTQYF